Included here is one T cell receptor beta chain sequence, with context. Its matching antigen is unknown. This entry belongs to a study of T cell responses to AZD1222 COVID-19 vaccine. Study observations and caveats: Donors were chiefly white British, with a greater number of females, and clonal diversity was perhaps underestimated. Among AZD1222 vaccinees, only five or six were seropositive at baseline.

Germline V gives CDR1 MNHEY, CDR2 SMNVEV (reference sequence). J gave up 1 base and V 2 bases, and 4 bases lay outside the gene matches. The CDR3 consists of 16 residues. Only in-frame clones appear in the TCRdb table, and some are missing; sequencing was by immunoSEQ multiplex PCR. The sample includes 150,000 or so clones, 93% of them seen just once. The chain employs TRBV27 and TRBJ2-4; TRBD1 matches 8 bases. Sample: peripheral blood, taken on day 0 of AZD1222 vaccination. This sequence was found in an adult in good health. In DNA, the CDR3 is TGTGCCAGCAGTTTACCAGGGGGCCGGGCCAAAAACATTCAGTACTTC. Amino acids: CASSLPGGRAKNIQYF.